A selection of T cell receptor beta chains follows, all from one sample in a study of cytomegalovirus exposure and HLA in healthy donors. The data were produced by immunoSEQ multiplex PCR, yet TCRdb's version contains in-frame clones alone and is incomplete. The table lists about 60,000 clones, approximately 70% of them singletons. Material: PBMCs. The source is a woman aged 60-75 years in good health and CMV-seropositive. Each CDR3 is given with its conserved first and last residue. The order of the fields is J gene, V gene, clone size, D gene, CDR3 protein, CDR3 DNA. D genes are given only for firm matches. Only part of the rows carry a size: once, few, many, or a class if the clone is expanded.

>TRBJ2-3|TRBV5-1|.|.
CASSSADPADTQYF
TGCGCCAGCAGCTCAGCGGACCCCGCAGATACGCAGTATTTT
>TRBJ1-6|TRBV2|.|TRBD1
CASSEALPRGKNSPLHF
TGTGCCAGCAGTGAAGCGCTTCCCAGGGGGAAAAATTCACCCCTCCACTTT
>TRBJ1-4|TRBV7-2|few|.
CASGIQINEKLFF
TGTGCCAGCGGAATACAGATAAATGAAAAACTGTTTTTT
>TRBJ1-2|TRBV2|.|TRBD1
CASSPSGTVYGYTF
TGTGCCAGCAGTCCATCCGGGACAGTCTATGGCTACACCTTC
>TRBJ2-5|TRBV6-5|.|TRBD1
CASTPGQGGETQYF
TGTGCCAGCACCCCGGGACAGGGTGGTGAGACCCAGTACTTC
>TRBJ2-5|TRBV5-1|.|TRBD2
CASSLGAAGGFQETQYF
TGCGCCAGCAGCCTGGGGGCAGCGGGGGGCTTCCAAGAGACCCAGTACTTC
>TRBJ1-1|TRBV5-4|.|TRBD1
CASSLGDRADEAFF
TGTGCCAGCAGCTTGGGGGACAGGGCCGATGAAGCTTTCTTT
>TRBJ1-4|TRBV18|.|TRBD1
CASSYGQGPFSEKLFF
TGTGCCAGCTCTTACGGACAGGGCCCCTTCTCTGAAAAACTGTTTTTT
>TRBJ1-4|TRBV7-9|.|TRBD1
CSSRFDRGREKLFF
TGTTCCAGCAGATTCGACAGGGGGCGTGAGAAACTGTTTTTT
>TRBJ2-6|TRBV15|.|TRBD1
CATSRVRPGQTIFSGANVLTF
TGTGCCACCAGCAGAGTACGGCCGGGACAGACCATTTTCTCTGGGGCCAACGTCCTGACTTTC
>TRBJ2-7|TRBV10-3|few|.
CAISESGDEQYF
TGTGCCATCAGTGAGTCAGGGGACGAGCAGTACTTC
>TRBJ1-5|TRBV4-1|.|.
CASRPESNGNQPQHF
TGCGCCAGCAGACCCGAGAGCAATGGCAATCAGCCCCAGCATTTT
>TRBJ1-5|TRBV19|.|TRBD1
CASKHRQGSQPQHF
TGTGCCAGTAAGCACCGACAGGGGAGTCAGCCCCAGCATTTT
>TRBJ1-1|TRBV7-3|few|TRBD1
CASSTVGQAPEAFF
TGTGCCAGCAGCACCGTTGGACAGGCCCCTGAAGCTTTCTTT
>TRBJ1-2|TRBV19|.|TRBD1
CASTNNQGQGAAGYTF
TGTGCCAGTACCAATAACCAGGGACAGGGGGCGGCTGGCTACACCTTC
>TRBJ1-1|TRBV6-6|.|.
CASSYLGGTEAFF
TGTGCCAGCAGTTACTTGGGGGGCACTGAAGCTTTCTTT
>TRBJ1-1|TRBV29-1|.|.
CSVDAPNTEAFF
TGCAGCGTTGATGCGCCGAACACTGAAGCTTTCTTT
>TRBJ1-2|TRBV19|.|.
CASSIVLLGTEYGYTF
TGTGCCAGTAGTATAGTACTCTTGGGCACAGAGTATGGCTACACCTTC
>TRBJ2-5|TRBV5-4|.|.
CASSFGGSQETQYF
TGTGCCAGCAGCTTTGGGGGGTCCCAAGAGACCCAGTACTTC
>TRBJ2-5|TRBV15|.|.
CATSSRAGDTETQYF
TGTGCCACCAGCAGCCGGGCGGGGGACACGGAGACCCAGTACTTC
>TRBJ2-3|TRBV10-1|few|.
CASSEILADTQYF
TGCGCCAGCAGTGAGATTCTAGCAGATACGCAGTATTTT
>TRBJ1-5|TRBV6-5|.|.
CASSYQGSQHF
TGTGCCAGCAGTTACCAGGGGTCCCAGCATTTT
>TRBJ1-3|TRBV7-9|.|.
CSSSVSSRDSGNTIYF
TGTTCCAGCAGCGTCAGCAGCAGGGACTCTGGAAACACCATATATTTT
>TRBJ2-2|TRBV5-6|.|.
CASSLSSQRTGNGELFF
TGTGCCAGCAGCTTGTCGTCCCAAAGAACAGGGAACGGGGAGCTGTTTTTT
>TRBJ2-1|TRBV5-1|few|TRBD2
CASSWGGTISNEQFF
TGCGCCAGCAGCTGGGGGGGGACTATTTCGAATGAGCAGTTCTTC
>TRBJ1-1|TRBV18|.|TRBD1
CASSRASGQGPFTEAFF
TGTGCCAGCTCACGGGCTTCCGGACAGGGTCCCTTCACTGAAGCTTTCTTT
>TRBJ2-5|TRBV7-9|.|.
CASSSTQGWGETQYF
TGTGCCAGCAGCTCTACACAGGGATGGGGGGAGACCCAGTACTTC
>TRBJ2-3|TRBV7-8|.|TRBD1
CASSLDGTAGTQYF
TGTGCCAGCAGCTTGGACGGGACAGCCGGTACGCAGTATTTT
>TRBJ1-1|TRBV21-1|large|.
CASSKLALVRGDTDTEAFF
TGTGCCAGCAGCAAACTGGCACTAGTACGGGGGGACACGGACACTGAAGCTTTCTTT
>TRBJ1-1|TRBV10-2|.|.
CASSGVGGMNTEAFF
TGCGCCAGCAGTGGAGTGGGGGGGATGAACACTGAAGCTTTCTTT
>TRBJ2-7|TRBV7-8|once|.
CASSLAQEDVYHEQYF
TGTGCCAGCAGCTTAGCTCAGGAGGACGTATACCACGAGCAGTACTTC